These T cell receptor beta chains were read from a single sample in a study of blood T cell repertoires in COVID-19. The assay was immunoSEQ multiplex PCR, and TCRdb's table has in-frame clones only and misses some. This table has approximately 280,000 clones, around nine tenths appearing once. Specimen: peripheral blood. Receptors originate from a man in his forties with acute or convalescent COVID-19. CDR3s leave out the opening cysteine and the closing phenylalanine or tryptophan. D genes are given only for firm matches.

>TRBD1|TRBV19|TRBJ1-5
ASSSPSQGGNQPQH
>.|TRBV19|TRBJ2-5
ASSRGGNSGTQY
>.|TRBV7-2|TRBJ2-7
ASSLSRASSYEQY
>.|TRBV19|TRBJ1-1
ASSRQGNTEAF
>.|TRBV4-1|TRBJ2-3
ASSRGRGAVDTQY
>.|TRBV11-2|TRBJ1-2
ASSPVPYGYT
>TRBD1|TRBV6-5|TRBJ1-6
ASSRQGHNSPLH
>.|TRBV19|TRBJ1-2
ASSDRFLYGYT
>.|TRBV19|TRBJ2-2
ASSYHPGPTSRELF
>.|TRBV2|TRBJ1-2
ASSGNPQLEGYT
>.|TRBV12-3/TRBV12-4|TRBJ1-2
ASSLAGAGGYT
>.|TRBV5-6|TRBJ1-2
ASSLVVQGYT
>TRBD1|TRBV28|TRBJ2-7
ASSEGGASSYEQY
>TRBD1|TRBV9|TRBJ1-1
ASSVGQGGTEAF
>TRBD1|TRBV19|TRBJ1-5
ASSHGQGFGQPQH
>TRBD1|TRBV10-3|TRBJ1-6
AISPLSPDRDNSPLH
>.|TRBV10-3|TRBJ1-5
AIIWTAYSNQPQH
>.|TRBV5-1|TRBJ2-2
ASSLVEGELF
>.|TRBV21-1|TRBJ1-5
ASSPHTLPGQISILSNQPQH
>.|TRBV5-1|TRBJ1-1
ASSLVLGGTEAF
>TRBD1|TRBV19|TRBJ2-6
ASSIGYLIRDSSSGANVLT
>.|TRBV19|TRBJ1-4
ASKGGPWEKLF
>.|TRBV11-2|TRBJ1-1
ASSGGLNTEAF
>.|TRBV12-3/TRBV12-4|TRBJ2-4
ASSFGAGHY
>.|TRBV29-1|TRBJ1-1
SVRGMNTEAF
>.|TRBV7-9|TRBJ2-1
ASSPRLDEQF
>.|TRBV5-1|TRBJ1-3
ASSPLTGNSGNTIY
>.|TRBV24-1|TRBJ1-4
APTPTSNEKLF
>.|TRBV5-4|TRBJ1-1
ASSPTGNVAEAF
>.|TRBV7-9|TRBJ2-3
ASSLQGSTDTQY
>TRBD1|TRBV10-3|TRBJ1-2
AISDPRTGEGYGYT
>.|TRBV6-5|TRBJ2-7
ASTNPPTQTHEQY
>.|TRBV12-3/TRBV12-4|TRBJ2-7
ASGKQGYEQY
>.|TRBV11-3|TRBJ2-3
ASSLGLESADTQY
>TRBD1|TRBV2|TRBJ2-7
ASSEMGQGTGEQY
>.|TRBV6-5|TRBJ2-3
ASSRDLSTDTQY
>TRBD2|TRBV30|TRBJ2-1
AWRRAGGSYNEQF
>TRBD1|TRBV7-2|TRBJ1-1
ASSPRTGNTEAF
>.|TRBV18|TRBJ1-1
ATEDSLNTEAF
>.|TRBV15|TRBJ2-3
ATSDAGTDTQY
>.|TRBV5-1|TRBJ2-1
ASSLEASTNEQF
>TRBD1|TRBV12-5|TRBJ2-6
ASGVGQVGSGANVLT
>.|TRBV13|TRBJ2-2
ASSLESGVWNTGELF
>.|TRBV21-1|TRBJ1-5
ASSPTRDRVSFHSNQPQH